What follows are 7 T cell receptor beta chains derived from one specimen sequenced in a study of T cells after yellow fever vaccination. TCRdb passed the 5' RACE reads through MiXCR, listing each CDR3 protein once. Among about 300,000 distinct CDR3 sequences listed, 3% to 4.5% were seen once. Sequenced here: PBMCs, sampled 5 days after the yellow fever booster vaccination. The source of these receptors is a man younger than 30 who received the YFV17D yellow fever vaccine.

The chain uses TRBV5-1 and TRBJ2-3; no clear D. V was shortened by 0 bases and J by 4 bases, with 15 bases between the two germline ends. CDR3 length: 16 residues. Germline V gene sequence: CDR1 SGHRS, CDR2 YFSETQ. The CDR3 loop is CASSLDGRTGPDTQYF. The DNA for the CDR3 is TGCGCCAGCAGCTTGGACGGGCGTACCGGCCCAGATACGCAGTATTTT.

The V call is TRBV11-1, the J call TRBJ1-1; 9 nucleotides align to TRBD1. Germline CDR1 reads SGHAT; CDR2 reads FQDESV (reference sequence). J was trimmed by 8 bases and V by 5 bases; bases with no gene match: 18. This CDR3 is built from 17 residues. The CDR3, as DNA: TGTGCCAGCAGCCCTACCCCGGGACAGGGCGGATACATAGAAGCTTTCTTT. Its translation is CASSPTPGQGGYIEAFF.

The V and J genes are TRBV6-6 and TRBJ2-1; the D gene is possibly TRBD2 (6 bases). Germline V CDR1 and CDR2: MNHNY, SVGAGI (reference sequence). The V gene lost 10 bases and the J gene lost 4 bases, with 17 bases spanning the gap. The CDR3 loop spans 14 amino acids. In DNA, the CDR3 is TGTGCCATCCACCGGGACTGGACGTACAATGAGCAGTTCTTC. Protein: CAIHRDWTYNEQFF.

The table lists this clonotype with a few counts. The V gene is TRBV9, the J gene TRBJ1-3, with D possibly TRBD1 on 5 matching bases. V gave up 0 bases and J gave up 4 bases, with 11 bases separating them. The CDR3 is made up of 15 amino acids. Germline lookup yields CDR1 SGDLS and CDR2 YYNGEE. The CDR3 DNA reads TGTGCCAGCAGCGTAGGCGCAGGGTTCGGAAACACCATATATTTT. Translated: CASSVGAGFGNTIYF.

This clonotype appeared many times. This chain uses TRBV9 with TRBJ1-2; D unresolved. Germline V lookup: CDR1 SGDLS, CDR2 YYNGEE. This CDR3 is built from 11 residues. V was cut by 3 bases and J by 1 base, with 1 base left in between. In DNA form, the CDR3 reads TGTGCCAGCAGCGATAACTATGGCTACACCTTC. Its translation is CASSDNYGYTF.

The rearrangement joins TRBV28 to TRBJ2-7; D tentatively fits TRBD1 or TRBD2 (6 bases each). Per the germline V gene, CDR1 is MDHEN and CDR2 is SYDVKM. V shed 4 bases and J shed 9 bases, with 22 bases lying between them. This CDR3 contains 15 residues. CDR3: CASSSGGSLVLVQYF. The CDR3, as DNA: TGTGCCAGCAGTTCCGGGGGCAGCCTGGTCCTTGTGCAGTACTTC.

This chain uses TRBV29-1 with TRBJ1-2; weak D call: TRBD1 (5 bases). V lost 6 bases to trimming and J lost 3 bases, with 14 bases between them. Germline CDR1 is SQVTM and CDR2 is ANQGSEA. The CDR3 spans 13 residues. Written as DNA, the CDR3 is TGCAGCGTCTCCCCCGGCAGGGACTATGGCTACACCTTC. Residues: CSVSPGRDYGYTF.